This T cell receptor beta chain was identified in a study of blood T cell repertoires in COVID-19. Study background: Researchers got acute and convalescent COVID-19 samples from the United States, Italy and Spain. PBMCs, B-cell-depleted T cells, or T cells provided the cDNA or gDNA that made up the material.

This CDR3 contains 13 residues. Germline assignment: CDR1 SGHTA and CDR2 FQGNSA. V was shortened by 5 bases and J by 2 bases, with 9 bases between the two germline ends. Per the authors' pipeline: How many nucleated cells were present was estimated from reference gene primer amplification. Profiled with immunoSEQ multiplex PCR; TCRdb holds only in-frame clones, not every one. The V and J calls and clone size are taken from that table; D and trimming were inferred from the DNA. This table holds around 140,000 clones, over 80% found once. The rearrangement joins TRBV7-2 to TRBJ1-2, with a possible D match to TRBD1 (6 bases). Sequencing input: peripheral blood. This clonotype was obtained from a man aged 45-60 years with active COVID-19. In DNA, the CDR3 is TGTGCCAGCAGCGATACAGGGAACTATGGCTACACCTTC. It translates to CASSDTGNYGYTF. The full variable domain, with the rest looked up from reference TRBV7-2 and TRBJ1-2, is GAGVSQSPSNKVTEKGKDVELRCDPISGHTALYWYRQSLGQGLEFLIYFQGNSAPDKSGLPSDRFSAERTGGSVSTLTIQRTQQEDSAVYLCASSDTGNYGYTFGSGTRLTVV.